One sample yielded the 25 T cell receptor beta chains listed below, sequenced in a study of CD8+ T cells in alopecia areata. Treatment here: oral pan-JAK inhibitor, 5-10 mg twice daily. Following extraction, RNA underwent reverse transcription to cDNA, which served as the sequencing template. The table came from immunoSEQ multiplex PCR; TCRdb's copy has only in-frame clones and leaves some out. The data show 210,000 or so clones, with roughly 66% seen just once and around 1.3% held by the top ten. The starting material was CD4+ T cells sorted from blood, obtained between weeks 43 and 45, from a patient treated with tofacitinib. These receptor sequences come from a human donor with alopecia areata.

This chain links TRBV29-1 with TRBJ1-1, with TRBD1 identical over 12 bases. V was clipped by 5 bases and J by 4 bases; unmatched bases: 20. The CDR3 covers 19 residues. The germline V gene encodes CDR1 SQVTM and CDR2 ANQGSEA. The CDR3 here is CSVSPRDRGPDRGRTEAFF. The CDR3, as DNA: TGCAGCGTTTCCCCCCGGGACAGGGGGCCCGATCGGGGGCGCACTGAAGCTTTCTTT.

This chain joins TRBV29-1 and TRBJ2-1; TRBD2 might be the D (5 bases). Trimming removed 4 bases from V and 0 bases from J, with 10 bases in between. Germline CDR1 reads SQVTM; CDR2 reads ANQGSEA. The CDR3 covers 14 residues. The CDR3 DNA is TGCAGCGTTGCCGGCACTAGCTCCTACAATGAGCAGTTCTTC. This translates into CSVAGTSSYNEQFF.

The chain is built from TRBV5-1 and TRBJ1-4, with D perhaps matching TRBD1 (5 bases). The CDR3 runs 14 residues. With 0 bases removed from V and 8 bases from J, the gap between germline ends came to 11 bases. From germline, CDR1 is SGHRS and CDR2 YFSETQ. DNA of the CDR3: TGCGCCAGCAGCTTGGAGCGGGACCGCGAAAAACTGTTTTTT. It encodes CASSLERDREKLFF.

The gene calls are TRBV10-3 and TRBJ1-1; no definite D call. CDR1 and CDR2 (germline): ENHRY, SYGVKD. This CDR3 spans 13 amino acids. The ends were cut back, 6 bases at V and 1 base at J, with 9 bases in the middle. Here the CDR3 DNA reads TGTGCCATCAGGACACTCAGGAACACTGAAGCTTTCTTT. Translation gives CAIRTLRNTEAFF.

This clone was observed a handful of times. The V call is TRBV4-3, the J call TRBJ2-6, with 9 nucleotides matching TRBD1. Germline assignment: CDR1 LGHNA and CDR2 YSLEER. This CDR3 has 17 amino acids. V shed 0 bases and J 4 bases; nucleotides not matched to a gene: 4. The CDR3 DNA is TGCGCCAGCAGCCAAGAGGGGACAGGGACCGGGGCCAACGTCCTGACTTTC. Amino acid sequence: CASSQEGTGTGANVLTF.

The chain couples TRBV5-1 to TRBJ1-1; 7 bases line up with TRBD1. Germline values: CDR1 SGHRS, CDR2 YFSETQ. The CDR3 sequence is 15 residues long. J lost 0 bases, V lost 2 bases, and 4 bases had no gene match. CDR3: CASSFMGQMNTEAFF. The CDR3 coding sequence is TGCGCCAGCAGCTTCATGGGACAGATGAACACTGAAGCTTTCTTT. Combining the CDR3 with reference TRBV5-1 and TRBJ1-1 gives the whole variable domain KAGVTQTPRYLIKTRGQQVTLSCSPISGHRSVSWYQQTPGQGLQFLFEYFSETQRNKGNFPGRFSGRQFSNSRSEMNVSTLELGDSALYLCASSFMGQMNTEAFFGQGTRLTVV.

The chain is built from TRBV30 and TRBJ2-2; D not certain. The CDR3 length is 11 residues. Germline CDR1 is GTSNPN and CDR2 is SVGIG (reference sequence). V was pared by 4 bases and J by 6 bases, with 6 bases between. CDR3 coding DNA: TGTGCCTGGAACACAGCCGGGGAGCTGTTTTTT. This sequence encodes CAWNTAGELFF.

The gene calls are TRBV7-9 and TRBJ1-2, with unresolved D. This CDR3 contains 13 residues. Trimming left V 4 bases short and J 7 bases short, with 13 bases between. Germline V CDR1 and CDR2: SEHNR, FQNEAQ (reference sequence). The DNA for the CDR3 is TGTGCCAGCAGCTCCGACCCTCAAGGTGGCTACACCTTC. As protein: CASSSDPQGGYTF.

This clone was observed once. The J gene is TRBJ1-1, the V gene TRBV5-1, with D tentatively TRBD1 (6 bases). This CDR3 region has 15 residues. Germline values: CDR1 SGHRS, CDR2 YFSETQ. V was shortened by 0 bases and J by 5 bases, with 14 bases between the two germline ends. The CDR3 is CASSLVGGAQTEAFF. CDR3 nucleotide sequence: TGCGCCAGCAGCTTGGTGGGGGGCGCGCAGACTGAAGCTTTCTTT.

This sequence joins TRBV7-2 and TRBJ1-5, with D maybe TRBD1 (6 bases). Germline V gene data show CDR1 as SGHTA and CDR2 as FQGNSA. The CDR3 runs 14 residues. V dropped 5 bases and J dropped 6 bases, with 14 bases sitting between them. DNA for the CDR3: TGTGCCAGCAGCGACCTGGGGGGCGCTCAGCCCCAGCATTTT. Protein: CASSDLGGAQPQHF.

This clone was observed a handful of times. The CDR3: CASSSSGGGGDTQYF. CDR3 coding DNA: TGCGCCAGCAGCTCCTCTGGGGGGGGCGGAGATACGCAGTATTTT. The chain links TRBV5-1 to TRBJ2-3, with a possible D match to TRBD2 (7 bases). V was cut by 3 bases and J by 5 bases, with 16 bases left in between. The CDR3 consists of 15 residues. CDR1 SGHRS and CDR2 YFSETQ come from the germline V gene.

The chain joins TRBV6-1 to TRBJ2-7, with 7 bases identical to TRBD1. Germline lookup yields CDR1 MNHNS and CDR2 SASEGT. The junction had 5 bases not matched to a gene; V was cut back by 9 bases and J by 0 bases. CDR3 length: 13 amino acids. The CDR3 protein is CASRTGPSYEQYF. The CDR3 DNA sequence: TGTGCCAGTAGGACAGGACCCTCCTACGAGCAGTACTTC.

The rearrangement uses TRBV29-1 and TRBJ2-3; D is perhaps TRBD1 (6 bases). Germline V CDR1 and CDR2: SQVTM, ANQGSEA. The length of the CDR3 is 12 residues. The V end was cut by 7 bases, the J end by 0 bases, with 8 bases between. The CDR3 sequence is CSADRSTDTQYF. Written as DNA, the CDR3 is TGCAGCGCAGACAGGAGCACAGATACGCAGTATTTT.

This clone has just a few counts. The same CDR3 is also encoded by other DNA sequences in this sample. The rearrangement uses TRBV25-1 and TRBJ2-3; D remains unclear. V gave up 3 bases and J gave up 1 base, with 5 bases separating them. This CDR3 spans 13 amino acids. Germline assignment: CDR1 MGHDK and CDR2 SYGVNS. The DNA of the CDR3 is TGTGCCAGCAGTGATGGTGGCACAGATACGCAGTATTTT. This sequence encodes CASSDGGTDTQYF. Full variable domain (outside the CDR3, taken from reference TRBV25-1 and TRBJ2-3): EADIYQTPRYLVIGTGKKITLECSQTMGHDKMYWYQQDPGMELHLIHYSYGVNSTEKGDLSSESTVSRIRTEHFPLTLESARPSHTSQYLCASSDGGTDTQYFGPGTRLTVL.

The rearrangement links TRBV29-1 to TRBJ2-6, with unresolved D. The CDR3 loop spans 15 amino acids. V was trimmed by 5 bases and J by 2 bases, leaving 13 bases between them. Germline assignment: CDR1 SQVTM and CDR2 ANQGSEA. The CDR3 here is CSVQIQIPGANVLTF. For the CDR3, the DNA is TGCAGCGTTCAAATTCAGATACCTGGGGCCAACGTCCTGACTTTC.

CDR3 sequence (DNA): TGTGCCAGCAGCGGAAAGCGGGGGGAAACAGATACGCAGTATTTT. It encodes CASSGKRGETDTQYF. This rearrangement joins TRBV9 to TRBJ2-3, with 9 positions matching TRBD2. Trimming cost V 3 bases and J 3 bases; bases outside gene matches: 5. This CDR3 is 15 amino acids long. Germline V lookup: CDR1 SGDLS, CDR2 YYNGEE. The full variable domain, with the rest looked up from reference TRBV9 and TRBJ2-3, is DSGVTQTPKHLITATGQRVTLRCSPRSGDLSVYWYQQSLDQGLQFLIQYYNGEERAKGNILERFSAQQFPDLHSELNLSSLELGDSALYFCASSGKRGETDTQYFGPGTRLTVL.

This chain connects TRBV15 to TRBJ2-4; TRBD1 matches at 7 bases. Per germline, CDR1 LNHNV and CDR2 YYDKDF (reference sequence). The V and J ends lost 4 bases and 0 bases, in that order; junction bases with no gene match: 9. This CDR3 is 17 amino acids long. CDR3 in DNA: TGTGCCACCAGCACCCCCCCAGGGGGTTTAGCCAAAAACATTCAGTACTTC. This gives the protein CATSTPPGGLAKNIQYF.

This clone was counted a single time. This chain connects TRBV15 to TRBJ2-1; D uncertain. The V end was cut by 5 bases, the J end by 1 base, with 6 bases between. This CDR3 contains 13 residues. Germline V gives CDR1 LNHNV, CDR2 YYDKDF (reference sequence). The CDR3, as DNA: TGTGCCACCAGCGCTGGATCCTACAATGAGCAGTTCTTC. Translating gives CATSAGSYNEQFF. Full variable domain (outside the CDR3, taken from reference TRBV15 and TRBJ2-1): DAMVIQNPRYQVTQFGKPVTLSCSQTLNHNVMYWYQQKSSQAPKLLFHYYDKDFNNEADTPDNFQSRRPNTSFCFLDIRSPGLGDTAMYLCATSAGSYNEQFFGPGTRLTVL.

The chain carries TRBV6-6 and TRBJ2-7; tentative D call: TRBD2 (6 bases). Trimming took 11 bases from V and 3 from J, leaving 17 bases between them. This CDR3 contains 13 residues. The germline V gene has CDR1 MNHNY and CDR2 SVGAGI (reference sequence). As DNA, the CDR3 is TGTGCCGGCGGGGATGGGGGGTTCTACGAGCAGTACTTC. Amino acids: CAGGDGGFYEQYF.

This rearrangement joins TRBV2 to TRBJ1-2, with D maybe TRBD1 (5 bases). Trimming removed 4 bases from V and 4 bases from J, with 7 bases in between. CDR3 length equals 12 residues. From germline, CDR1 is SNHLY and CDR2 FYNNEI. CDR3: CASSGDSYGYTF. CDR3 nucleotide sequence: TGTGCCAGCAGTGGAGACAGCTATGGCTACACCTTC.

Regarding this clone: Other DNA sequences of this sample code for an identical CDR3. The gene calls are TRBV29-1 and TRBJ1-1; D uncertain. V was shortened by 1 base and J by 0 bases, with 6 bases between the two germline ends. The CDR3 length is 13 residues. Germline-derived CDR1 and CDR2 are SQVTM and ANQGSEA. This chain's CDR3 is CSVEGRMNTEAFF. CDR3 nucleotide sequence: TGCAGCGTTGAAGGACGGATGAACACTGAAGCTTTCTTT.

This chain links TRBV7-2 with TRBJ2-3, with 10 bases matching TRBD2. The CDR3 runs to 16 residues. With 4 bases clipped from V and 1 base from J, the junction kept 5 bases outside the gene matches. Germline V CDR1 and CDR2: SGHTA, FQGNSA. CDR3 in amino acids: CASSSTSGGGTDTQYF. CDR3 coding DNA: TGTGCCAGCAGCTCCACAAGCGGGGGGGGCACAGATACGCAGTATTTT.

V usage is TRBV4-3 and J usage is TRBJ2-1; possible D gene TRBD1, 7 bases. This CDR3 spans 16 amino acids. Germline V lookup: CDR1 LGHNA, CDR2 YSLEER. Trimming stripped 4 bases from V and 0 bases from J, with 13 bases between. CDR3 coding DNA: TGCGCCAGCAGCCTCGGAGGGGGCAGCTCCTACAATGAGCAGTTCTTC. As protein: CASSLGGGSSYNEQFF.

This clone occurred a few times. This sequence joins TRBV28 and TRBJ2-7; D is perhaps TRBD1 or TRBD2 (5 bases each). Per the germline V gene, CDR1 is MDHEN and CDR2 is SYDVKM. V dropped 3 bases and J dropped 0 bases, with 15 bases sitting between them. The CDR3 is 16 residues long. CDR3 nucleotide sequence: TGTGCCAGCAGTTTCACTCCGGGACGGACCTCCTACGAGCAGTACTTC. Translated: CASSFTPGRTSYEQYF. Combining the CDR3 with reference TRBV28 and TRBJ2-7 gives the whole variable domain DVKVTQSSRYLVKRTGEKVFLECVQDMDHENMFWYRQDPGLGLRLIYFSYDVKMKEKGDIPEGYSVSREKKERFSLILESASTNQTSMYLCASSFTPGRTSYEQYFGPGTRLTVT.

The gene calls are TRBV7-2 and TRBJ2-1, with D possibly matching TRBD2 (6 bases). Trimming took off 3 bases at V and 5 bases at J, with 14 bases between the two ends. In germline, CDR1 is SGHTA, CDR2 FQGNSA. The CDR3 covers 15 residues. CDR3 nucleotides: TGTGCCAGCAGCTTTCAATCTAGCGCCGACAATGAGCAGTTCTTC. Amino acid sequence: CASSFQSSADNEQFF.